The next 21 T cell receptor beta chains were all read from a single sample in a study of blood T cell repertoires in COVID-19. Assay used: immunoSEQ multiplex PCR; TCRdb lists only in-frame clones, some missing. The sample lists some 250,000 clones; almost 85% were seen once. The sample consisted of PBMCs or T cells enriched from blood (not recorded which). The receptors stem from a man aged 35-49 years who had recovered from COVID-19.

The CDR3 loop is CASSPSYRGGEQFF. DNA of the CDR3: TGTGCCAGCAGCCCCTCCTACAGGGGCGGTGAGCAGTTCTTC. The chain carries TRBV5-6 and TRBJ2-1; 7 bases agree with TRBD1. V lost 4 bases, J lost 9 bases, and 10 bases stayed unmatched. Germline V CDR1 and CDR2: SGHDT, YYEEEE. There are 14 residues in the CDR3.

Here the CDR3 reads CASSIPAGAGELFF. CDR3 nucleotides: TGTGCCAGTAGTATCCCCGCAGGGGCCGGGGAGCTGTTTTTT. This sequence joins TRBV19 and TRBJ2-2; possibly TRBD1 for D (6 bases). Deletions cut 3 bases from V and 6 bases from J, with 11 bases between. This CDR3 is 14 amino acids long. Germline CDR1 is LNHDA and CDR2 is SQIVND (reference sequence).

This clone has a handful of counts. The chain employs TRBV3-1 (or the pseudogene TRBV3-2) and TRBJ1-2, with 8 bases aligning to TRBD1. Germline V gene data show CDR1 as LGHDT and CDR2 as YNNKEL (reference sequence). V lost 0 bases and J lost 7; bases outside the gene matches: 1. This CDR3 is 13 amino acids long. The CDR3 protein is CASSQDDRGGYTF. The CDR3 DNA reads TGTGCCAGCAGCCAAGATGACAGGGGTGGCTACACCTTC.

Points on this clone: A much larger clonotype is one base distant, so this may be a read error. This chain uses TRBV3-1 (or the pseudogene TRBV3-2) with TRBJ2-7, with 7 bases identical to TRBD1. Losses at the gene ends were 4 bases for V and 2 bases for J; bases not matched to a gene: 2. This CDR3 region has 13 residues. Germline V gives CDR1 LGHDT, CDR2 YNNKEL (reference sequence). The CDR3 is CASSRGQTYEQYF. CDR3 DNA sequence: TGTGCCAGCAGCCGGGGACAGACCTACGAGCAGTACTTC.

V gene TRBV11-1 combines with J gene TRBJ2-2; D is undetermined. CDR1 is SGHAT and CDR2 is FQDESV in the germline V gene (reference sequence). The CDR3 consists of 15 residues. Trimming left V 1 base short and J 0 bases short, with 6 bases between. CDR3 sequence (DNA): TGTGCCAGCAGCTTAGGGAGAGCGAACACCGGGGAGCTGTTTTTT. It codes for CASSLGRANTGELFF.

There are a few counts of this clone. The CDR3 loop is CASSLEGAAEQFF. The CDR3, as DNA: TGTGCCAGCAGCTTAGAAGGGGCGGCCGAGCAGTTCTTC. The genes are TRBV7-8 and TRBJ2-1; D may be TRBD1 (5 bases). Germline V gives CDR1 SGHVS, CDR2 FQNEAQ. With 1 base removed from V and 10 bases from J, the gap between germline ends came to 11 bases. This CDR3 region has 13 residues.

This clone was found once. The chain employs TRBV24-1 and TRBJ2-1; 9 bases map to TRBD2. Germline trimming cut 1 base from V and 4 bases from J; bases unmatched to any gene: 10. Germline assignment: CDR1 KGHDR and CDR2 SFDVKD. The CDR3 length is 18 residues. CDR3 nucleotides: TGTGCCACCAGTGATTTCCCCGCGGCTAGCGGGGTTTACAATGAGCAGTTCTTC. Protein sequence: CATSDFPAASGVYNEQFF.

The V call is TRBV7-9, the J call TRBJ1-2; the D gene is possibly TRBD1 (5 bases). Trimming left V 5 bases short and J 4 bases short, with 14 bases between. CDR1 and CDR2 from the germline V gene are SEHNR and FQNEAQ (reference sequence). This CDR3 has 14 amino acids. The CDR3 DNA is TGTGCCAGCAGCCAGGGACTGAAGAGCTATGGCTACACCTTC. Protein: CASSQGLKSYGYTF.

This sequence joins TRBV5-8 and TRBJ1-2, with TRBD1 as a possible D gene (6 bases). The CDR3 totals 13 residues. Between the trimmed V and J ends, which lost 3 bases and 5 bases, there was a span of 11 bases. Germline V gives CDR1 SGHTS, CDR2 YDEGEE. The CDR3 region is CASSSGGGYGYTF. CDR3 sequence (DNA): TGTGCCAGCAGCTCGGGAGGGGGGTATGGCTACACCTTC.

The rearrangement links TRBV30 to TRBJ1-1, with D perhaps matching TRBD1 (6 bases). This CDR3 contains 13 residues. Germline CDR1 and CDR2: GTSNPN and SVGIG (reference sequence). Trimming pared 7 bases from V and 0 bases from J, leaving 12 bases between. The CDR3 loop reads CASRGGVNTEAFF. The CDR3 DNA is TGTGCCTCGAGGGGGGGTGTGAACACTGAAGCTTTCTTT.

The chain is built from TRBV9 and TRBJ1-6, with 10 positions matching TRBD1. Germline CDR1 is SGDLS and CDR2 is YYNGEE. The length of the CDR3 is 17 residues. The V and J ends lost 3 bases and 9 bases, in that order; junction bases with no gene match: 12. In DNA form, the CDR3 reads TGTGCCAGCAGCGCGGCGGGGCGACAGGGGGCAGGTTCACCCCTCCACTTT. Its translation is CASSAAGRQGAGSPLHF.

CDR3 DNA: TGCGCCAGCAGCTTGGGTTTGGGCAGCAACACTGAAGCTTTCTTT. Its protein is CASSLGLGSNTEAFF. This rearrangement joins TRBV5-1 to TRBJ1-1; D is unresolved. The CDR3 is 15 residues long. Germline loops: CDR1 SGHRS, CDR2 YFSETQ. Trimming removed 0 bases at V and 2 bases at J, with 11 bases between.

The chain recombines TRBV7-8 with TRBJ1-5, with D tentatively TRBD1 (6 bases). There are 14 residues in the CDR3. V was cut by 0 bases and J by 5 bases, with 8 bases left in between. Germline V gene sequence: CDR1 SGHVS, CDR2 FQNEAQ. The CDR3 DNA reads as TGTGCCAGCAGCTTAGCCAGGGGCCATCAGCCCCAGCATTTT. As protein: CASSLARGHQPQHF.

The chain recombines TRBV30 with TRBJ2-3; 8 positions agree with TRBD2. Germline CDR1 and CDR2: GTSNPN and SVGIG (reference sequence). CDR3 size: 12 residues. The junction had 4 bases not matched to a gene; V was cut back by 5 bases and J by 6 bases. The CDR3 protein is CAWSPGGDTQYF. CDR3 in DNA: TGTGCCTGGTCCCCGGGAGGGGATACGCAGTATTTT.

The gene calls are TRBV28 and TRBJ1-2; TRBD1 aligns across 12 bases. V lost 5 bases, J lost 4 bases, and 11 bases stayed unmatched. The germline V gene encodes CDR1 MDHEN and CDR2 SYDVKM. The CDR3 is 17 residues long. This chain's CDR3 is CASSPAGTGGVLYGYTF. In DNA form, the CDR3 reads TGTGCCAGCAGTCCGGCCGGGACAGGGGGCGTTCTCTATGGCTACACCTTC.

This clone has only a few counts. Germline and junction disagree at one end, which may indicate a read error. V and J are TRBV3-1 (or the pseudogene TRBV3-2) and TRBJ2-7; a weak D match, TRBD2 (5 bases). This CDR3 contains 13 residues. Germline assignment: CDR1 LGHDT and CDR2 YNNKEL (reference sequence). The CDR3 is CASSQEPGYGQYF. The CDR3 DNA follows: TGTGCCAGCAGCCAAGAACCGGGGTACGGGCAGTACTTC.

The chain carries TRBV6-5 and TRBJ1-6, with 7 bases fitting TRBD1. The CDR3 sequence is 13 residues long. Germline trimming cut 7 bases from V and 8 bases from J; bases unmatched to any gene: 5. CDR1 is MNHEY and CDR2 is SVGAGI in the germline V gene. CDR3 nucleotide sequence: TGTGCCAGCACGGGACAGCTAGATTCACCCCTCCACTTT. This codes for CASTGQLDSPLHF.

The J gene is TRBJ2-5, the V gene TRBV7-2; a possible D gene is TRBD1 (6 bases). This CDR3 is 14 amino acids long. Trimming stripped 10 bases from V and 5 bases from J, with 20 bases between. Germline CDR1 reads SGHTA; CDR2 reads FQGNSA. CDR3 coding DNA: TGTGCCACCTCGAGACAGGCGGGCCCCGAGACCCAGTACTTC. Protein product: CATSRQAGPETQYF.

V usage is TRBV5-6 and J usage is TRBJ1-6; TRBD1 might be the D (5 bases). The CDR3 consists of 15 residues. CDR1 and CDR2 (germline): SGHDT, YYEEEE. V lost 4 bases and J 9 bases, leaving 17 bases between the germline ends. The CDR3 loop is CASSQRGGRGSPLHF. DNA for the CDR3: TGTGCCAGCAGCCAACGCGGGGGACGGGGTTCACCCCTCCACTTT.

V is TRBV7-2 and J is TRBJ1-5, with D unresolved. This CDR3 is built from 15 residues. The V and J ends lost 1 base and 4 bases respectively, with 11 bases between them. Germline-derived CDR1 and CDR2 are SGHTA and FQGNSA. CDR3 coding DNA: TGTGCCAGCAGCTTAGGAGGGAGTCCGAATCAGCCCCAGCATTTT. As protein: CASSLGGSPNQPQHF.

The chain recombines TRBV19 with TRBJ1-1; D is unresolved. V gave up 3 bases and J gave up 0 bases, with 14 bases separating them. Germline V gene lookup returns CDR1 LNHDA and CDR2 SQIVND (reference sequence). The CDR3 contains 16 residues. CDR3 sequence: CASSIFGGSLNTEAFF. The CDR3 nucleotides are TGTGCCAGTAGTATTTTCGGCGGCAGCCTGAACACTGAAGCTTTCTTT.